This TCR beta chain stems from a study of cytomegalovirus exposure and HLA in healthy donors. The study, taken as a whole, reports: In a later analysis, at a false discovery rate of 0.05, under 20,000 TCR beta sequences were associated with HLA alleles. Donor immune exposure was known only as CMV serostatus.

A remark on this clone: Its matching antigen is unknown.

PCR involved 60 Vbeta and 13 Jbeta primers. TCRdb's copy holds only in-frame clones and misses some; the assay was immunoSEQ multiplex PCR. The sample has roughly 110,000 clones; 75% are singletons. The TCR sequence derives from a male donor in good health and CMV-seropositive. Sequenced: PBMCs.

The CDR3 sequence: CASSLQTYEQYF. The CDR3 nucleotides read TGTGCCAGCAGCTTACAGACCTACGAGCAGTACTTC. The chain recombines TRBV5-6 with TRBJ2-7; no firm D call. Trimming stripped 2 bases from V and 2 bases from J, with 5 bases between. The CDR3 is made up of 12 amino acids. Germline assignment: CDR1 SGHDT and CDR2 YYEEEE.